This T cell receptor beta chain was recorded in a study of CD4 and CD8 cells across lung adenocarcinoma regions. TCRdb reprocessed the PCR reads with MiXCR, giving one entry per CDR3 protein. The table records around 20,000 distinct CDR3 sequences, approximately 47% of them present only once. Samples came from patients with localized non-small cell lung adenocarcinoma. This receptor was identified in a female donor with lung adenocarcinoma. The CD4 and CD8 labels of this study may be unreliable. Sample: CD8+ T cells from the center of a lung tumor.

The CDR3 coding sequence is TGTGTCAGAGGCTCAGATACGCAGTATTTT. Its protein is CVRGSDTQYF. The V gene is TRBV6-1, the J gene TRBJ2-3, with D hard to call. The CDR3 length is 10 residues. The germline V gene encodes CDR1 MNHNS and CDR2 SASEGT.